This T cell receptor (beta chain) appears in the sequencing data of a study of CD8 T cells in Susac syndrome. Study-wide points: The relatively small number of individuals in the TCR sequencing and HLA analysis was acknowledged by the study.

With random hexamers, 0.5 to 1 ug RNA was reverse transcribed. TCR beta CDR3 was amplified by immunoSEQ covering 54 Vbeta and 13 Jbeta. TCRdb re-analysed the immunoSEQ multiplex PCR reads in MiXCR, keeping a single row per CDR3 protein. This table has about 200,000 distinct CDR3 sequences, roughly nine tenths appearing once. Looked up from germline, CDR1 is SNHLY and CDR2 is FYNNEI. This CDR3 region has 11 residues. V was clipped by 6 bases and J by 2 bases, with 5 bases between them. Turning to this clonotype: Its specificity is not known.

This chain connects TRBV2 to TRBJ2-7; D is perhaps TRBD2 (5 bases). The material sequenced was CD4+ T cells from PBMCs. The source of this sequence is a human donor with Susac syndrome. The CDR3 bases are TGTGCCAGCAGACTAGCCTACGAGCAGTACTTC. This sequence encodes CASRLAYEQYF.